This record covers a single T cell receptor (beta chain). The CDR3 is 12 residues long. The V gene lost 3 bases and the J gene lost 5 bases, with 7 bases spanning the gap. CDR1 LGHNA and CDR2 YNFKEQ come from the germline V gene. Data came from immunoSEQ multiplex PCR; TCRdb stores just in-frame clones and leaves some out. This table holds a few hundred thousand clones, 90% found once. The data derive from a study of blood T cell repertoires in COVID-19. Overall study: The samples span acute and convalescent COVID-19 from the United States, Italy and Spain.

This chain links TRBV4-2 with TRBJ1-1; no firm D call. Source material: peripheral blood. The receptor was derived from a woman in her sixties or seventies with COVID-19, enrolled during active disease. The CDR3 coding sequence is TGTGCCAGCAGCCAGTCCCAGACTGAAGCTTTCTTT. Translation gives CASSQSQTEAFF.